The 15 T cell receptor beta chains below all came from one sample that was sequenced in a study of blood T cell repertoires in COVID-19. The repertoire was sequenced with immunoSEQ multiplex PCR; TCRdb's copy has only in-frame clones and lacks some. Of roughly 200,000 clones in the sample, more than 75% were seen once. Sequences were obtained from peripheral blood. Every receptor here comes from a woman aged 80 or over with acute or convalescent COVID-19.

The chain employs TRBV30 and TRBJ1-6; 8 nucleotides line up with TRBD1. Trimming at V came to 1 base and at J to 10 bases, leaving 9 bases not matched to a gene. Germline assignment: CDR1 GTSNPN and CDR2 SVGIG (reference sequence). CDR3 length: 15 residues. The CDR3 here is CAWSAAGGARSPLHF. CDR3 bases: TGTGCCTGGAGTGCCGCAGGGGGCGCAAGGTCACCCCTCCACTTT. The full variable domain, completed using reference TRBV30 and TRBJ1-6, is SQTIHQWPATLVQPVGSPLSLECTVEGTSNPNLYWYRQAAGRGLQLLFYSVGIGQISSEVPQNLSASRPQDRQFILSSKKLLLSDSGFYLCAWSAAGGARSPLHFGNGTRLTVT.

V and J are TRBV2 and TRBJ1-2, with D tentatively TRBD1 (5 bases). Trimming stripped 6 bases from V and 0 bases from J, with 8 bases between. The CDR3 contains 13 residues. Germline V gene sequence: CDR1 SNHLY, CDR2 FYNNEI. In DNA, the CDR3 is TGTGCCAGCAGGACACAGGCTAACTATGGCTACACCTTC. Residues: CASRTQANYGYTF.

This clone is a singleton in its sample. V and J are TRBV5-6 and TRBJ2-5; D may be TRBD2 (6 bases). Trimming took 3 bases from V and 1 from J, leaving 10 bases between them. The germline V gene encodes CDR1 SGHDT and CDR2 YYEEEE. The CDR3 is 14 residues long. CDR3 bases: TGTGCCAGCAGCTCTATGGGGGGCCAAGAGACCCAGTACTTC. As protein: CASSSMGGQETQYF.

This rearrangement joins TRBV11-2 to TRBJ2-2, with 7 bases matching TRBD2. Per germline, CDR1 SGHAT and CDR2 FQNNGV. CDR3 length equals 13 residues. The V segment lost 4 bases and the J segment 5 bases; nucleotides outside the gene matches: 1. CDR3 residues: CASSSGLTGELFF. The CDR3 DNA reads as TGTGCCAGCAGCTCGGGACTAACCGGGGAGCTGTTTTTT.

The DNA of the CDR3 is TGTGCCAGTAGTATAGCAAGTACAGCCGAAGAGACCCAGTACTTC. This sequence encodes CASSIASTAEETQYF. The rearrangement links TRBV19 to TRBJ2-5; no definite D call. Trimming stripped 1 base from V and 3 bases from J, with 12 bases between. The germline V gene encodes CDR1 LNHDA and CDR2 SQIVND (reference sequence). The length of the CDR3 is 15 residues. Variable domain in full (rest from reference TRBV19 and TRBJ2-5): DGGITQSPKYLFRKEGQNVTLSCEQNLNHDAMYWYRQDPGQGLRLIYYSQIVNDFQKGDIAEGYSVSREKKESFPLTVTSAQKNPTAFYLCASSIASTAEETQYFGPGTRLLVL.

This clone came up a few times. The V call is TRBV5-4, the J call TRBJ2-7; possibly TRBD1 for D (6 bases). This CDR3 comprises 15 residues. V was cut by 0 bases and J by 0 bases, with 10 bases left in between. Germline CDR1 is SGHNT and CDR2 is YYREEE (reference sequence). The CDR3 DNA reads TGTGCCAGCAGCTTGGATCGGGACATCTCCTACGAGCAGTACTTC. Protein product: CASSLDRDISYEQYF.

The chain combines TRBV18 with TRBJ2-2; unclear D gene. Germline values: CDR1 KGHSH, CDR2 LQKENI. This CDR3 has 12 amino acids. Trimming stripped 3 bases from V and 6 bases from J, with 5 bases between. The CDR3, as DNA: TGTGCCAGCTCACCGGCAGCCGGGGAGCTGTTTTTT. Its protein is CASSPAAGELFF.

This clone was seen just once. J is TRBJ1-6 and V is TRBV30, with D possibly TRBD1 on 5 matching bases. The CDR3 runs 17 residues. In germline, CDR1 is GTSNPN, CDR2 SVGIG (reference sequence). V was cut by 1 base and J by 10 bases, with 23 bases left in between. This CDR3 is CAWSGRAGTRIGSPLHF. CDR3 bases: TGTGCCTGGAGTGGCAGGGCAGGGACTCGCATCGGCTCACCCCTCCACTTT.

The rearrangement uses TRBV7-2 and TRBJ1-5, with TRBD1 matching 7 bases. This CDR3 is built from 15 residues. Trimming at V came to 4 bases and at J to 4 bases, leaving 7 bases not matched to a gene. The germline V gene has CDR1 SGHTA and CDR2 FQGNSA. The CDR3 here is CASSSQGTANQPQHF. The CDR3 DNA follows: TGTGCCAGCAGCTCCCAAGGGACAGCAAATCAGCCCCAGCATTTT.

J is TRBJ1-6 and V is TRBV5-1; 7 bases fit TRBD1. This CDR3 is 15 amino acids long. The germline gives CDR1 SGHRS, CDR2 YFSETQ. J was trimmed by 8 bases and V by 3 bases; bases with no gene match: 8. CDR3 loop: CASSWGDRVDSPLHF. The CDR3 DNA is TGCGCCAGCAGCTGGGGAGACAGGGTTGATTCACCCCTCCACTTT.

The rearrangement uses TRBV2 and TRBJ1-1, with unresolved D. The CDR3 is made up of 15 amino acids. Germline CDR1 and CDR2: SNHLY and FYNNEI. Trimming took 10 bases from V and 0 from J, leaving 18 bases between them. The CDR3 region is CATTMQLYMNTEAFF. The CDR3 DNA reads TGTGCCACCACCATGCAATTATACATGAACACTGAAGCTTTCTTT.

The chain carries TRBV27 and TRBJ2-1, with TRBD2 matching 11 bases. This CDR3 region has 15 residues. The V and J ends lost 4 bases and 6 bases, in that order; junction bases with no gene match: 5. CDR1 and CDR2 (germline): MNHEY, SMNVEV (reference sequence). CDR3 residues: CASSSSGRRANEQFF. In nucleotides, the CDR3 is TGTGCCAGCAGTTCTAGCGGGAGGAGGGCCAATGAGCAGTTCTTC.

This chain connects TRBV11-3 to TRBJ2-1; D is unresolved. The germline CDR1 and CDR2 sequences are SGHNT and YENEEA. The CDR3 is made up of 14 amino acids. The V end lost 5 bases, the J end lost 8 bases, and 16 bases lay between the germline ends. CDR3 protein: CASSHPGGLDEQFF. CDR3 nucleotide sequence: TGTGCCAGCAGCCATCCCGGCGGCTTGGATGAGCAGTTCTTC.

This clone has more than one count but fewer than ten. The chain carries TRBV28 and TRBJ1-1; 9 nucleotides match TRBD1. CDR3 length: 13 residues. CDR1 is MDHEN, CDR2 SYDVKM, per germline. The J segment lost 9 bases and the V segment lost 6 bases, leaving 8 bases of the junction unmatched. The CDR3 loop reads CASSQLGQGKAFF. CDR3 coding DNA: TGTGCCAGCAGCCAACTCGGACAGGGGAAAGCTTTCTTT.

This clone was picked up one time. V usage is TRBV28 and J usage is TRBJ1-1; weak D call: TRBD1 (6 bases). Per the germline V gene, CDR1 is MDHEN and CDR2 is SYDVKM. This CDR3 is 13 amino acids long. V shed 11 bases and J shed 1 base, with 14 bases lying between them. CDR3 amino acids: CAGHTQGNTEAFF. CDR3 in DNA: TGTGCCGGACATACACAGGGGAACACTGAAGCTTTCTTT.